The TCR beta chain described here comes from a study of CD8+CD57+ T cells in acquired aplastic anemia. Genomic DNA, serving as template, underwent TCR beta VDJ and CDR3 profiling. TCRdb processed the reads anew with MiXCR; each CDR3 protein has one entry. The sample contains some 200,000 distinct CDR3 sequences, about half of which appear only once. Sequenced patients had shown CD8+CD57+ cell expansion by flow cytometry. The enrolled patients all had severe acquired aplastic anemia. Blood came from patients not yet given any therapy. The germline CDR1 and CDR2 sequences are DFQATT and SNEGSKA (reference sequence). V dropped 3 bases and J dropped 0; count of bases not matched to a gene: 6. The CDR3 runs to 15 residues.

This receptor was identified in a human donor with aplastic anemia. The chain recombines TRBV20-1 with TRBJ2-7, with TRBD1 identical over 9 bases. Sequencing was carried out using sorted CD4+, CD8+, or CD8+CD57+ T cells (not recorded which) from PBMCs. The CDR3: CSASPTGGPSYEQYF. The CDR3 DNA is TGCAGTGCTAGCCCCACAGGGGGCCCCTCCTACGAGCAGTACTTC.